Listed below are T cell receptor beta chains from one sample, sequenced in a study of T cells after posttransplantation cyclophosphamide. Using immunoSEQ multiplex PCR, the repertoire was profiled, and TCRdb retains in-frame clones only, with some absent. Of about 5,900 clones detected, roughly four fifths appear once; the ten largest clones hold less than 4%. The sequences come from CD4+ T cells sorted from blood, collected around 350 days after allogeneic stem cell transplant with posttransplant cyclophosphamide. These receptors came from a male patient aged 45-60 years who received an allogeneic stem cell transplant from a related donor and was CMV-positive. The T cells may partly be graft donor cells. CDR3s include the opening cysteine and the closing phenylalanine or tryptophan. A D gene is named only where the DNA matches it firmly. Part of the rows lack a size; the others show once, few, many or a class for expanded clones.

V gene	D gene	J gene	clone size	CDR3 DNA	CDR3 protein
TRBV6-5	-	TRBJ1-4	-	TGTGCCAGCAGCCGGACAGTGATTAATGAAAAACTGTTTTTT	CASSRTVINEKLFF
TRBV7-7	TRBD2	TRBJ2-3	-	TGTGCCAGCAGCTTAGGACTAGCCGGCACAGATACGCAGTATTTT	CASSLGLAGTDTQYF
TRBV7-9	-	TRBJ1-1	-	TGTGCCAGCAGCTCCTATCGGGGTCCACCCGTGGCTTTCTTT	CASSSYRGPPVAFF
TRBV5-4	-	TRBJ2-1	-	TGTGCCAGCAGAGGGAGTGTTGGGCACAATGAGCAGTTCTTC	CASRGSVGHNEQFF
TRBV10-3	-	TRBJ2-1	once	TGTGCCATCAGCCTCCCTACGAGCTCCTACAATGAGCAGTTCTTC	CAISLPTSSYNEQFF
TRBV7-2	TRBD1	TRBJ1-1	-	TGTGCCAGCAGCTTAGGAGCAGGGGGCCTGAGAGCTTTCTTT	CASSLGAGGLRAFF
TRBV9	-	TRBJ2-1	-	TGTGCCAGCAGCCCCTCGAGGGCCCCTCTGTTCTTC	CASSPSRAPLFF
TRBV5-1	-	TRBJ1-1	once	TGCGCCAGCAGCTTATCGACAGGAAGGACTGAAGCTTTCTTT	CASSLSTGRTEAFF
TRBV18	-	TRBJ2-5	-	TGTGCCAGCTCACCCGGGACTCGTCTTACAGAGACCCAGTACTTC	CASSPGTRLTETQYF
TRBV5-6	-	TRBJ2-1	-	TGTGCCAGCAGCTCGGGTAGGAACCCCTACAATGAGCAGTTCTTC	CASSSGRNPYNEQFF
TRBV5-1	TRBD2	TRBJ2-7	-	TGCGCCAGCAGCTTTTTGACTAGCGGAACCTACGAGCAGTACTTC	CASSFLTSGTYEQYF
TRBV5-1	TRBD1	TRBJ2-5	-	TGCGCCAGCAGCGGTGGAACAGGGGGCTACCAAGAGACCCAGTACTTC	CASSGGTGGYQETQYF
TRBV5-4	TRBD2	TRBJ2-1	few	TGTGCCAGCAGCTTGTGGGGGACTAGCAATGAGCAGTTCTTC	CASSLWGTSNEQFF
TRBV11-3	TRBD1	TRBJ2-1	-	TGTGCCAGCAGCTTGACAGGGACCCACAATGAGCAGTTCTTC	CASSLTGTHNEQFF
TRBV7-9	TRBD1	TRBJ2-6	-	TGTGCCAGCAGCCCTAGCCCCGGGACAGGGGGCTCTGGGGCCAACGTCCTGACTTTC	CASSPSPGTGGSGANVLTF
TRBV12-2	-	TRBJ1-4	few	TGTGCAAGTCGCTTTGCTCTACAGGGGCGAATTAATGAAAAACTGTTTTTT	CASRFALQGRINEKLFF
TRBV16	-	TRBJ2-3	-	TGTGCCAGCAGCCAATCTGCAGGGTATGCAGATACGCAGTATTTT	CASSQSAGYADTQYF
TRBV28	TRBD2	TRBJ2-1	few	TGTGCCAGCACCACCGGGACTAGCGGGTGGTTGCAGTTCTTC	CASTTGTSGWLQFF
TRBV13	TRBD2	TRBJ2-1	-	TGTACCAGCAGCTTACCGGGACTACGCGGCAGTGAGCAGTTCTTC	CTSSLPGLRGSEQFF
TRBV4-1	-	TRBJ1-2	-	TGCGCCAGCAGCCAAGATACGAGTTATGGCTACACCTTC	CASSQDTSYGYTF
TRBV18	-	TRBJ2-2	few	TGTGCCAGCTCACCCTCAGGGCAGAACACCGGGGAGCTGTTTTTT	CASSPSGQNTGELFF
TRBV19	TRBD1	TRBJ1-2	-	TGTGCCAGTAGTATGGGGGACAGGCTCTATGGCTACACCTTC	CASSMGDRLYGYTF
TRBV19	-	TRBJ2-5	-	TGTGCCAGTAGTATTGGCAGGGCAGAGACCCAGTACTTC	CASSIGRAETQYF
TRBV9	-	TRBJ1-1	-	TGTGCCAGCAGCGTAGGAAGCCATTCGGACACTGAAGCTTTCTTT	CASSVGSHSDTEAFF
TRBV4-1	TRBD1	TRBJ2-3	once	TGCGCCAGCAGCCCCGGGACAGGGGCTGATACGCAGTATTTT	CASSPGTGADTQYF
TRBV18	TRBD2	TRBJ2-3	-	TGTGCCAGCTCACCGGGGGGAGCGGGGCCCTACCCCACCACGCAGTATTTT	CASSPGGAGPYPTTQYF
TRBV4-1	-	TRBJ2-7	once	TGCGCCAGCAGCCAAGATTCTAGCGCAACCTACGAGCAGTACTTC	CASSQDSSATYEQYF
TRBV5-6	-	TRBJ1-2	-	TGTGCCAGCAGCTTATTCGATGGCTACACCTTC	CASSLFDGYTF
TRBV2	TRBD1	TRBJ1-2	-	TGTGCCAGCAGCCTCGGGACAGGGGACGGCTACACCTTC	CASSLGTGDGYTF
TRBV19	TRBD1	TRBJ1-4	-	TGTGCCAGTACCACCAACCCGGGGTCGACAGGGCGCGAAAAACTGTTTTTT	CASTTNPGSTGREKLFF
TRBV2	TRBD2	TRBJ2-5	-	TGTGCCAGCACCCTAGGACTAGTCGGAGAGACCCAGTACTTC	CASTLGLVGETQYF
TRBV5-1	TRBD1	TRBJ1-4	-	TGCGCCAGCAGCCCGGGACAGGGGGGAGAAAAACTGTTTTTT	CASSPGQGGEKLFF
TRBV7-9	TRBD1	TRBJ2-1	once	TGTGCCAGCAGCTACCTTAGACAGGGGCACAATGAGCAGTTCTTC	CASSYLRQGHNEQFF
TRBV12-5	-	TRBJ2-3	-	TGTGCTAGTGGTTTGGTATCAGGAGATACGCAGTATTTT	CASGLVSGDTQYF
TRBV11-2	TRBD2	TRBJ2-2	-	TGTGCCAGCAGCCTACTAGCGGGGGGCACCGGGGAGCTGTTTTTT	CASSLLAGGTGELFF
TRBV6-5	-	TRBJ2-7	-	TGTGCCAGCTTAAAGCAGGGAGGTTACTACGAGCAGTACTTC	CASLKQGGYYEQYF
TRBV5-1	-	TRBJ1-5	once	TGCGCCAGCAGCTTGTACGAGGATCAGCCCCAGCATTTT	CASSLYEDQPQHF
TRBV6-5	TRBD1	TRBJ1-6	-	TGTGCCAGCAGTTACCAAGGACAGGGCGATAATTCACCCCTCCACTTT	CASSYQGQGDNSPLHF
TRBV2	-	TRBJ2-5	-	TGTGCCAGCAGTGAACGCTTGACAGAAGAGACCCAGTACTTC	CASSERLTEETQYF
TRBV9	TRBD1	TRBJ1-2	-	TGTGCCAGCAGCTCAGGGGGTTTGATTGGCTACACCTTC	CASSSGGLIGYTF
TRBV6-5	-	TRBJ1-2	-	TGTGCCAGCAGTGTTCACGTGGAGGTATCCTATGGCTACACCTTC	CASSVHVEVSYGYTF
TRBV19	-	TRBJ1-3	-	TGTGCCAGTAGTACGGACAGCCGGGACACCATATATTTT	CASSTDSRDTIYF
TRBV5-1	TRBD2	TRBJ2-3	-	TGCGCCAGCAGCTACCTAGCGGGGGGGCTCACAGATACGCAGTATTTT	CASSYLAGGLTDTQYF
TRBV19	-	TRBJ1-1	-	TGTGCCAGTAGTTCCGGGACACGCACTGAAGCTTTCTTT	CASSSGTRTEAFF
TRBV28	-	TRBJ1-2	-	TGTGCCAGCAGTCCGGGAGGGTCTAACTATGGCTACACCTTC	CASSPGGSNYGYTF
TRBV28	-	TRBJ2-3	-	TGTGCCAGCAGTCGGACAGTCGGGCAGTATTTT	CASSRTVGQYF
TRBV29-1	TRBD2	TRBJ2-5	-	TGCAGCCCCATGGGGGGGCAAGAGACCCAGTACTTC	CSPMGGQETQYF
TRBV2	TRBD1	TRBJ2-5	-	TGTGCCAGCAGTGAAGCGCTTCAGGGGGCCCGAGAGACCCAGTACTTC	CASSEALQGARETQYF
TRBV18	-	TRBJ2-1	-	TGTGCCAGCTCACCGGGACACGCAAACTACAATGAGCAGTTCTTC	CASSPGHANYNEQFF
TRBV2	-	TRBJ2-1	-	TGTGCCAGCACCAGGGGCGGGAGTGACGACAATGAGCAGTTCTTC	CASTRGGSDDNEQFF
TRBV11-2	-	TRBJ2-3	-	TGTGCCAGCAAAGCCGGGGTAGACACAGATACGCAGTATTTT	CASKAGVDTDTQYF
TRBV5-1	-	TRBJ2-2	-	TGCGCCAGCAGCTCCCAGGGTTGGGCCGGGGAGCTGTTTTTT	CASSSQGWAGELFF
TRBV2	-	TRBJ2-5	-	TGTGCCAGCAGTGTCCGCCCGGAGGAGACCCAGTACTTC	CASSVRPEETQYF
TRBV7-8	TRBD1	TRBJ2-7	-	TGTGCCAGCAGCTTAAACATGAAAGGGGGCCGTACCTACGAGCAGTACTTC	CASSLNMKGGRTYEQYF
TRBV4-1	TRBD2	TRBJ2-7	-	TGCGCCAGCAGCCAACATGTGGCTAGCGGGACCTACGAGCAGTACTTC	CASSQHVASGTYEQYF
TRBV11-3	TRBD2	TRBJ2-7	-	TGTGCCAGCAGCCCCAGCGGGGGGGGCTACGAGCAGTACTTC	CASSPSGGGYEQYF
TRBV5-4	-	TRBJ1-4	few	TGTGCCAGCAGCTCGCCGGGAAATGAAAAACTGTTTTTT	CASSSPGNEKLFF